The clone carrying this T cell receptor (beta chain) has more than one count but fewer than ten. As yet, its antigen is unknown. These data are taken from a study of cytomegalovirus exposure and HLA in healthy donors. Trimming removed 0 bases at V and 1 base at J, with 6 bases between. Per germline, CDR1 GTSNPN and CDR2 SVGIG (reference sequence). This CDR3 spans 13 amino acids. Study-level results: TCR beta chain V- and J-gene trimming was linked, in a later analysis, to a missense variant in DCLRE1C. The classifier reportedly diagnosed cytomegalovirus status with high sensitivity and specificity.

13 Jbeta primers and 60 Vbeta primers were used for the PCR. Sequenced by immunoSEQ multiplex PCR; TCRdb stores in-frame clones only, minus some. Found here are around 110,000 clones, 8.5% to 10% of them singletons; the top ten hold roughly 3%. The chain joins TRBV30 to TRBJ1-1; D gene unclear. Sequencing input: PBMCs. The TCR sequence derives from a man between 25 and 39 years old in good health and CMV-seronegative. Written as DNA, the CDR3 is TGTGCCTGGAGTGTACAGACGAACACTGAAGCTTTCTTT. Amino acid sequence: CAWSVQTNTEAFF.